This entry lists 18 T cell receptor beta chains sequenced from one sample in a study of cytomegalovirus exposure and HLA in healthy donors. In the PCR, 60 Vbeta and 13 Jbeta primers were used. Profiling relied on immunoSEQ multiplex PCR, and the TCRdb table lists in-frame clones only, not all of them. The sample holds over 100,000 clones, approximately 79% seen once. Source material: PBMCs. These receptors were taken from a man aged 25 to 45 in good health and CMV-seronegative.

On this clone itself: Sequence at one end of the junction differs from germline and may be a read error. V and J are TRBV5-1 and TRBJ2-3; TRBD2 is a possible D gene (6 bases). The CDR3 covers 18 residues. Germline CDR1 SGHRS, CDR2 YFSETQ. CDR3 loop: CASNLGPLGGVGTDTQYF. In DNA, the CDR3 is TGCGCCAGCAACTTGGGTCCCCTCGGCGGGGTGGGCACAGATACGCAGTATTTT.

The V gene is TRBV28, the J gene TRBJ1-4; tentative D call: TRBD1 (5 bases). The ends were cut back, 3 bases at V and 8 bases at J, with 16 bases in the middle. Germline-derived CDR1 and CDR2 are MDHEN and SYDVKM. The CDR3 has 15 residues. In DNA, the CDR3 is TGTGCCAGCAGTTTGGGACGGGGGGTAAGCGAAAAACTGTTTTTT. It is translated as CASSLGRGVSEKLFF. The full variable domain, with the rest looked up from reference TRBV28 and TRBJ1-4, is DVKVTQSSRYLVKRTGEKVFLECVQDMDHENMFWYRQDPGLGLRLIYFSYDVKMKEKGDIPEGYSVSREKKERFSLILESASTNQTSMYLCASSLGRGVSEKLFFGSGTQLSVL.

The CDR3 sequence is CASSEGRGAPPYNEQFF. The CDR3 region has the DNA TGTGCCAGCAGTGAAGGACGGGGGGCCCCACCCTACAATGAGCAGTTCTTC. The gene calls are TRBV6-1 and TRBJ2-1; perhaps TRBD2 as D (7 bases). The germline V and J ends were trimmed by 1 base and 2 bases, with 15 bases remaining between them. The CDR3 spans 17 residues. Germline CDR1 is MNHNS and CDR2 is SASEGT.

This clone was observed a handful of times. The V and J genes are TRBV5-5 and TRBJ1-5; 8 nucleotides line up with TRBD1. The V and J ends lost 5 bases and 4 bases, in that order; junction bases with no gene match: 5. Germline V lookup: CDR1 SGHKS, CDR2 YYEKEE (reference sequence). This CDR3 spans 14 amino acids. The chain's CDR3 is CASRSDRGNQPQHF. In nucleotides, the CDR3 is TGTGCCAGCAGGTCCGACAGGGGAAATCAGCCCCAGCATTTT.

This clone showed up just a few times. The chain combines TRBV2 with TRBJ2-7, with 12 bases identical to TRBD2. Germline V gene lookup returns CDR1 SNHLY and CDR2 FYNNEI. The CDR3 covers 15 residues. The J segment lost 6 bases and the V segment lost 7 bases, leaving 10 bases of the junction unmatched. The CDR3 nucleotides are TGTGCCAGCAACCCTCGGCCTAGCGGGGGGGGCGAGCAGTACTTC. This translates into CASNPRPSGGGEQYF.

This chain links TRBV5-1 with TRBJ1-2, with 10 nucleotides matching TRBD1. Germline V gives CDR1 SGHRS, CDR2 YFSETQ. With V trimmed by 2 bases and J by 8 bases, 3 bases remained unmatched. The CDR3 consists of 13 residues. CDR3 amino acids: CASSLRQGAGYTF. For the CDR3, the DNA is TGCGCCAGCAGCTTAAGACAGGGGGCCGGCTACACCTTC.

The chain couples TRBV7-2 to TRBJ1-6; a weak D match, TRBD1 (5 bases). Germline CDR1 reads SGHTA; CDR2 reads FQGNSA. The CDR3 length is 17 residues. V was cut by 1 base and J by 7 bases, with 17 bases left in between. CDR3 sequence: CASSLGGVRRGNSPLHF. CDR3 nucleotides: TGTGCCAGCAGCTTAGGGGGGGTCAGGAGGGGAAATTCACCCCTCCACTTT.

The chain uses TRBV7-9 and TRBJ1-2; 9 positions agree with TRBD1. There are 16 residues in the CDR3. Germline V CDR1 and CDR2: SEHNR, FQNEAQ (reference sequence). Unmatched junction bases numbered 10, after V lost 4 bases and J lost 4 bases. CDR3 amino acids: CASSSGQGSPRYGYTF. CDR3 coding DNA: TGTGCCAGCAGCTCGGGACAGGGTTCCCCTCGCTATGGCTACACCTTC.

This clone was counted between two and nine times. CDR3 DNA sequence: TGTGCCAGCAGCTCACCCTACGAGCAGTACTTC. Encoded protein: CASSSPYEQYF. The chain combines TRBV5-5 with TRBJ2-5, with D uncertain. The J call may be wrong; the DNA end is better matched by TRBJ2-7. Germline V lookup: CDR1 SGHKS, CDR2 YYEKEE (reference sequence). This CDR3 is 11 amino acids long.

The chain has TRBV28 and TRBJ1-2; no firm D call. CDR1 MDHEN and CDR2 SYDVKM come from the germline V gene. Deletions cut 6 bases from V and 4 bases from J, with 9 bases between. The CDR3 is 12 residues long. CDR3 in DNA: TGTGCCAGCAGCTTACGGTCCTATGGCTACACCTTC. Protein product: CASSLRSYGYTF.

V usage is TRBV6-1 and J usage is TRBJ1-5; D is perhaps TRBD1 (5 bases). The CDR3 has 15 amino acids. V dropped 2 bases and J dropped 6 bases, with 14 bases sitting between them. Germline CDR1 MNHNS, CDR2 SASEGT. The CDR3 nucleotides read TGTGCCAGCAGTGAAAGAGGGGACGGGAGTCAGCCCCAGCATTTT. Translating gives CASSERGDGSQPQHF.

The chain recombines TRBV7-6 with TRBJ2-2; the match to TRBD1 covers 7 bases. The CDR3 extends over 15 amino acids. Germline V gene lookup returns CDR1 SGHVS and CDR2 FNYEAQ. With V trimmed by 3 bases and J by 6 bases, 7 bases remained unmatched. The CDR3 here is CASSFETGLPGELFF. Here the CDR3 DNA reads TGTGCCAGCAGCTTCGAGACAGGGCTCCCCGGGGAGCTGTTTTTT. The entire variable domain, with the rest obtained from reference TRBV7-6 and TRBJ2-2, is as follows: GAGVSQSPRYKVTKRGQDVALRCDPISGHVSLYWYRQALGQGPEFLTYFNYEAQQDKSGLPNDRFSAERPEGSISTLTIQRTEQRDSAMYRCASSFETGLPGELFFGEGSRLTVL.

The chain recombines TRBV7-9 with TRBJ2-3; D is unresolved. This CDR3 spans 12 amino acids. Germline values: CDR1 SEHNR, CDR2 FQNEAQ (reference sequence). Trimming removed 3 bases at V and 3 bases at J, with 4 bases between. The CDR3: CASSFYTDTQYF. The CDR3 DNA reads TGTGCCAGCAGCTTTTATACAGATACGCAGTATTTT.

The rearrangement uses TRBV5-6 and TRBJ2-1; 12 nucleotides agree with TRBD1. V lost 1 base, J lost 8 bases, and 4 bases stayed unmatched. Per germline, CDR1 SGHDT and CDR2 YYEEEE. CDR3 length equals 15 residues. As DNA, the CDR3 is TGTGCCAGCAGCTTGCCGGGACAGGGGGCGGATGAGCAGTTCTTC. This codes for CASSLPGQGADEQFF.

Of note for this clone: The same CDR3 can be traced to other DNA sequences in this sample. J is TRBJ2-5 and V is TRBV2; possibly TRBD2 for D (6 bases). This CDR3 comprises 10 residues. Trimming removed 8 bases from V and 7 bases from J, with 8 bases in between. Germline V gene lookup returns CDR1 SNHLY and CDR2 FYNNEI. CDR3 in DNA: TGTGCCAGCGGGGGAGGGACCCAGTACTTC. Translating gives CASGGGTQYF. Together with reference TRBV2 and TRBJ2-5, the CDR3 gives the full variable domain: EPEVTQTPSHQVTQMGQEVILRCVPISNHLYFYWYRQILGQKVEFLVSFYNNEISEKSEIFDDQFSVERPDGSNFTLKIRSTKLEDSAMYFCASGGGTQYFGPGTRLLVL.

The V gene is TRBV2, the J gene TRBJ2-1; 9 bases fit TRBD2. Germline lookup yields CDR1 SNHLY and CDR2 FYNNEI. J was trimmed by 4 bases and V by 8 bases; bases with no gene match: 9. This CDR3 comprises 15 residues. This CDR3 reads CASPKAGGPYNEQFF. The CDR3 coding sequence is TGTGCCAGCCCCAAGGCGGGGGGGCCTTACAATGAGCAGTTCTTC.

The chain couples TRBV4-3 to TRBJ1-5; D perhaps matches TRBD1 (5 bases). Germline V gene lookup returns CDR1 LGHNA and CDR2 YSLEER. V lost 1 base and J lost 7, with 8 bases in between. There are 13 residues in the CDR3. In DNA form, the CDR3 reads TGCGCCAGCAGCCAAGTTGGGGCACAGCCCCAGCATTTT. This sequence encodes CASSQVGAQPQHF.

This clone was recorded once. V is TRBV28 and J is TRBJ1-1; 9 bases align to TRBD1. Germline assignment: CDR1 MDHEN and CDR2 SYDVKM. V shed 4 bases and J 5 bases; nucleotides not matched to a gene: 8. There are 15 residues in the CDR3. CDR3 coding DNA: TGTGCCAGCAGTTCTCCGGGACAGGGCGGGACTGAAGCTTTCTTT. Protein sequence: CASSSPGQGGTEAFF.